The sequence of this T cell receptor (beta chain) was determined in a study of blood T cell repertoires in COVID-19. Per the original data handling: The authors estimated nucleated cell counts from reference gene primer amplification. Clones were sequenced by immunoSEQ multiplex PCR, and TCRdb holds only the in-frame ones, with some missing. The DNA was the basis for D and trimming; V, J and clone size are from that table. The sample holds 150,000 to 200,000 clones, more than 60% seen once. CDR1 SGHAT and CDR2 FQNNGV come from the germline V gene. V was clipped by 1 base and J by 3 bases; unmatched bases: 9. There are 19 residues in the CDR3. This clone was seen once.

Sequencing was carried out using peripheral blood. The source of this sequence is a man between 50 and 59 years old who had recovered from COVID-19. This sequence joins TRBV11-2 and TRBJ2-1, with 13 bases identical to TRBD2. Written as DNA, the CDR3 is TGTGCCAGCAGCTTAGGTAGGACTAGCGGGAGTCCTAACTACAATGAGCAGTTCTTC. This sequence encodes CASSLGRTSGSPNYNEQFF.